A single sample is the source of the 5 T cell receptor beta chains below, sequenced in a study of regulatory T cells in long-lasting Graves disease. Time point described: newly diagnosed GD, antithyroid drugs for less than 3 months. The authors made the TCR library using RNA they extracted from PBMCs. Arm-PCR of CDR3 regions and iRepertoire HTBI primers were the basis on which TCR beta libraries were built. Each CDR3 protein is one row after TCRdb ran MiXCR on the multiplex PCR reads. The sample contains roughly 380,000 distinct CDR3 sequences, approximately 15% of which appear only once. The sample also formed part of further work on T cells in Graves' hyperthyroidism and ophthalmopathy.

The sequenced sample was peripheral blood mononuclear cells (PBMCs), obtained at new diagnosis, from a patient treated with antithyroid drugs. These receptors all come from a man aged 40-55 years with Graves disease.

This clonotype has a count of ten or more. The chain uses TRBV20-1 and TRBJ2-5, with a possible D match to TRBD1 (5 bases). This CDR3 has 13 residues. CDR1 DFQATT and CDR2 SNEGSKA come from the germline V gene (reference sequence). Trimming removed 3 bases from V and 5 bases from J, with 13 bases in between. The CDR3 DNA is TGCAGTGCTAGGGGGCCCCCGCGGGAGACCCAGTACTTC. Its translation: CSARGPPRETQYF.

This clonotype was detected many times. The genes are TRBV4-3 and TRBJ2-7; no definite D call. Trimming removed 4 bases from V and 0 bases from J, with 13 bases in between. The CDR3 has 15 amino acids. Germline-derived CDR1 and CDR2 are LGHNA and YSLEER. The CDR3 protein is CASSLGIKGSYEQYF. The CDR3 region has the DNA TGCGCCAGCAGCCTAGGAATAAAGGGCTCCTACGAGCAGTACTTC.

The chain combines TRBV3-1 with TRBJ2-3; 8 positions match TRBD2. The germline V gene encodes CDR1 LGHDT and CDR2 YNNKEL (reference sequence). The CDR3 is 15 residues long. V lost 2 bases and J lost 0; bases outside the gene matches: 1. CDR3 bases: TGTGCCAGCAGCCAACGGGGGGGTAGCACAGATACGCAGTATTTT. The encoded protein is CASSQRGGSTDTQYF.

This clonotype was seen a few times. The chain combines TRBV30 with TRBJ2-1; D possibly corresponds to TRBD1 (6 bases). Trimming removed 2 bases at V and 7 bases at J, with 12 bases between. Germline loops: CDR1 GTSNPN, CDR2 SVGIG (reference sequence). The CDR3 consists of 13 residues. CDR3 residues: CAWSPNRVNEQFF. The CDR3 nucleotides are TGTGCCTGGAGTCCGAACAGGGTTAATGAGCAGTTCTTC.

This clonotype was detected many times. This chain connects TRBV6-1 to TRBJ2-7, with 8 positions matching TRBD1. The V and J ends lost 5 bases and 6 bases, in that order; junction bases with no gene match: 15. The germline CDR1 and CDR2 sequences are MNHNS and SASEGT. The CDR3 has 16 amino acids. CDR3 DNA sequence: TGTGCCAGCAGTAACTTCGACAGGGGCCAACTCGCCGAGCAGTACTTC. This sequence encodes CASSNFDRGQLAEQYF.